This section outlines one T cell receptor beta chain sequence together with its context. Its matching antigen is unknown. This specimen belongs to a study of identifying expanded T cells in peripheral blood. Profiling relied on immunoSEQ multiplex PCR, and the TCRdb table lists in-frame clones only, not all of them. Of tens of thousands of clones detected, around 81% appear once; the ten largest clones hold around a sixth. V shed 3 bases and J 1 base; nucleotides not matched to a gene: 7. Germline values: CDR1 LNHNV, CDR2 YYDKDF (reference sequence). The CDR3 runs to 16 residues. Whole-study results and caveats: Around 1.2 clones differed between technical replicates, versus around 15 and 18 over time.

This sequence was found in a person between 18 and 69 years old in good health. The sequencing input was blood. The rearrangement joins TRBV15 to TRBJ1-1; TRBD1 matches 8 bases. The CDR3, as DNA: TGTGCCACCAGCAGGGGTTTTACAGGGGGGAACACTGAAGCTTTCTTT. Its protein is CATSRGFTGGNTEAFF. Full variable domain (missing parts from reference TRBV15 and TRBJ1-1): DAMVIQNPRYQVTQFGKPVTLSCSQTLNHNVMYWYQQKSSQAPKLLFHYYDKDFNNEADTPDNFQSRRPNTSFCFLDIRSPGLGDTAMYLCATSRGFTGGNTEAFFGQGTRLTVV.